The 27 T cell receptor beta chains below were found in one sample sequenced in a study of identical twins. TCRdb used MiXCR to reprocess the 5' RACE reads, holding one entry per CDR3 protein. The table records roughly 700,000 distinct CDR3 sequences, more than 6.5% of them present only once. The data were also submitted as part of a second study, on yellow fever vaccine responses in identical twins.

Sequencing used PBMCs. The receptor set was obtained from a woman under 30 in good health.

This rearrangement joins TRBV20-1 to TRBJ1-5; 10 bases align to TRBD1. The germline V gene has CDR1 DFQATT and CDR2 SNEGSKA (reference sequence). V lost 6 bases to trimming and J lost 4 bases; unmatched junction nucleotides: 6. The CDR3 runs 14 residues. The CDR3: CSAGQGRENQPQHF. CDR3 coding DNA: TGCAGTGCGGGACAGGGGAGGGAAAATCAGCCCCAGCATTTT.

This clonotype was observed a few times. This chain joins TRBV5-1 and TRBJ1-2; no definite D call. V gave up 1 base and J gave up 6 bases, with 13 bases separating them. CDR3 length equals 14 residues. CDR1 and CDR2 from the germline V gene are SGHRS and YFSETQ. DNA for the CDR3: TGCGCCAGCAGCTTGTTAGATAGGCAGGATGGCTACACCTTC. It codes for CASSLLDRQDGYTF.

This sequence joins TRBV15 and TRBJ2-1; 8 bases fit TRBD1. The germline CDR1 and CDR2 sequences are LNHNV and YYDKDF (reference sequence). The CDR3 covers 15 residues. Trimming took 5 bases from V and 5 from J; bases not matched to a gene: 8. The CDR3 DNA sequence: TGTGCCACCAGCCTCGGGTCCAGGGGGCACAATGAGCAGTTCTTC. Translated: CATSLGSRGHNEQFF. Complete variable domain (other parts from reference TRBV15 and TRBJ2-1): DAMVIQNPRYQVTQFGKPVTLSCSQTLNHNVMYWYQQKSSQAPKLLFHYYDKDFNNEADTPDNFQSRRPNTSFCFLDIRSPGLGDTAMYLCATSLGSRGHNEQFFGPGTRLTVL.

The rearrangement uses TRBV4-1 and TRBJ1-5; the match to TRBD1 covers 7 bases. The J segment lost 8 bases and the V segment lost 0 bases, leaving 4 bases of the junction unmatched. The CDR3 spans 14 residues. Germline lookup yields CDR1 MGHRA and CDR2 YSYEKL. CDR3 sequence (DNA): TGCGCCAGCAGCCAAGATTGGCAGGGGGAGCCCCAGCATTTT. Translating gives CASSQDWQGEPQHF.

J is TRBJ2-1 and V is TRBV5-1, with D maybe TRBD2 (5 bases). V was trimmed by 2 bases and J by 5 bases, leaving 14 bases between them. This CDR3 comprises 15 residues. Germline V gives CDR1 SGHRS, CDR2 YFSETQ. CDR3 DNA sequence: TGCGCCAGCAGCTTTCGGGGTTCGGAAGACAATGAGCAGTTCTTC. As protein: CASSFRGSEDNEQFF.

This chain joins TRBV20-1 and TRBJ1-1; the D is unclear. Trimming shortened V by 7 bases and J by 9 bases, and 12 bases separated the two germline ends. This CDR3 is 10 amino acids long. The germline V gene has CDR1 DFQATT and CDR2 SNEGSKA (reference sequence). For the CDR3, the DNA is TGCAGTGTCGTGCAGCCTAAAGCTTTCTTT. Amino acids: CSVVQPKAFF.

This clonotype appeared many times. The DNA of the CDR3 is TGCAGCGTTGCAACGGGACAGGGTCTCTTCTATGGCTACACCTTC. Translation gives CSVATGQGLFYGYTF. The rearrangement uses TRBV29-1 and TRBJ1-2, with 9 bases matching TRBD1. CDR1 and CDR2 (germline): SQVTM, ANQGSEA. The length of the CDR3 is 15 residues. Trimming at V came to 4 bases and at J to 4 bases, leaving 10 bases not matched to a gene. Supplemented by reference TRBV29-1 and TRBJ1-2, the full variable domain reads SAVISQKPSRDICQRGTSLTIQCQVDSQVTMMFWYRQQPGQSLTLIATANQGSEATYESGFVIDKFPISRPNLTFSTLTVSNMSPEDSSIYLCSVATGQGLFYGYTFGSGTRLTVV.

This clonotype was counted only a few times. The chain joins TRBV5-5 to TRBJ2-5; 13 bases line up with TRBD2. Germline loops: CDR1 SGHKS, CDR2 YYEKEE (reference sequence). The CDR3 contains 17 residues. The V and J ends lost 2 bases and 5 bases, in that order; junction bases with no gene match: 9. Here the CDR3 DNA reads TGTGCCAGCAGCTTCCTCCCGGGACTAGCGGGGTTTGAGACCCAGTACTTC. Protein sequence: CASSFLPGLAGFETQYF.

This chain joins TRBV29-1 and TRBJ2-7; D is unresolved. CDR3 length: 12 amino acids. Trimming left V 7 bases short and J 2 bases short, with 12 bases between. Germline CDR1 reads SQVTM; CDR2 reads ANQGSEA. Here the CDR3 DNA reads TGCAGCGCCACGGGCCTTACCTACGAGCAGTACTTC. Protein: CSATGLTYEQYF.

This clonotype was counted a few times. The chain has TRBV5-1 and TRBJ1-1; TRBD1 matches 9 bases. The junction had 4 bases not matched to a gene; V was cut back by 4 bases and J by 0 bases. The CDR3 spans 15 residues. Germline V gives CDR1 SGHRS, CDR2 YFSETQ. The DNA of the CDR3 is TGCGCCAGCAGCGGGGGACAGGGACTGAACACTGAAGCTTTCTTT. Residues: CASSGGQGLNTEAFF.

This clonotype was observed many times. The chain carries TRBV24-1 and TRBJ2-7, with 8 bases fitting TRBD1. This CDR3 comprises 13 residues. CDR1 and CDR2 (germline): KGHDR, SFDVKD. Trimming removed 5 bases from V and 8 bases from J; junction bases left unmatched: 7. This chain's CDR3 is CATSVGQASKQYF. CDR3 nucleotide sequence: TGTGCCACCAGTGTGGGACAGGCCTCTAAGCAGTACTTC.

This clonotype was observed many times. The chain employs TRBV7-6 and TRBJ2-1, with 8 bases aligning to TRBD2. The CDR3 consists of 16 residues. Germline V gene lookup returns CDR1 SGHVS and CDR2 FNYEAQ. The V segment lost 1 base and the J segment 2 bases; nucleotides outside the gene matches: 4. The CDR3 DNA reads as TGTGCCAGCAGCTTAGTGGCTAGCGGGCCCTACAATGAGCAGTTCTTC. Its protein is CASSLVASGPYNEQFF. The variable domain in full, completed from reference TRBV7-6 and TRBJ2-1, reads GAGVSQSPRYKVTKRGQDVALRCDPISGHVSLYWYRQALGQGPEFLTYFNYEAQQDKSGLPNDRFSAERPEGSISTLTIQRTEQRDSAMYRCASSLVASGPYNEQFFGPGTRLTVL.

This clonotype was found a few times. The chain carries TRBV15 and TRBJ2-1; D uncertain. Germline CDR1 reads LNHNV; CDR2 reads YYDKDF (reference sequence). This CDR3 region has 16 residues. Between the trimmed V and J ends, which lost 0 bases and 1 base, there was a span of 10 bases. In DNA, the CDR3 is TGTGCCACCAGCAGAGATAGAACGGAGTCCTACAATGAGCAGTTCTTC. This codes for CATSRDRTESYNEQFF.

This clonotype was counted at least ten times. The chain combines TRBV29-1 with TRBJ2-3; 7 nucleotides line up with TRBD2. The junction had 9 bases not matched to a gene; V was cut back by 3 bases and J by 0 bases. CDR1 and CDR2 from the germline V gene are SQVTM and ANQGSEA. The CDR3 contains 16 residues. CDR3 in DNA: TGCAGCGTTGACGGACTAAGCGGGGATAGCACAGATACGCAGTATTTT. Protein product: CSVDGLSGDSTDTQYF.

With respect to this clonotype: Since the CDR3 does not end with the conserved phenylalanine or tryptophan, this likely comes from a read error. The DNA is omitted, as the CDR3 cannot be located on it reliably, and the CDR3 follows TCRdb's listing. The chain recombines TRBV7-8 with TRBJ2-7; TRBD1, the table's D call, was not compared with the DNA. In germline, CDR1 is SGHVS, CDR2 FQNEAQ. A total of 11 residues make up the CDR3, ends included. CDR3 protein: CASSIRDRVNS.

This chain connects TRBV29-1 to TRBJ2-7; D remains ambiguous. The CDR3 runs 13 residues. Between the trimmed V and J ends, which lost 6 bases and 1 base, there was a span of 13 bases. Germline V gene lookup returns CDR1 SQVTM and CDR2 ANQGSEA. CDR3: CSVEDGRSYEQYF. CDR3 nucleotide sequence: TGCAGCGTAGAGGACGGACGTTCCTACGAGCAGTACTTC.

This clonotype was seen repeatedly, ten times or more. The J gene is TRBJ1-1, the V gene TRBV7-9, with 7 bases that match TRBD1. Trimming at V came to 1 base and at J to 2 bases, leaving 4 bases not matched to a gene. The CDR3 sequence is 15 residues long. Germline V lookup: CDR1 SEHNR, CDR2 FQNEAQ (reference sequence). In DNA, the CDR3 is TGTGCCAGCAGCTTAGAGGACAGGATAAACACTGAAGCTTTCTTT. Its translation: CASSLEDRINTEAFF.

This clonotype appeared a few times. This sequence joins TRBV20-1 and TRBJ2-7; D is possibly TRBD2 (5 bases). The CDR3 consists of 13 residues. CDR1 is DFQATT and CDR2 is SNEGSKA in the germline V gene (reference sequence). Trimming stripped 3 bases from V and 7 bases from J, with 16 bases between. For the CDR3, the DNA is TGCAGTGCTAGCGGCGGCCTGAGGAGGGAGCAGTACTTC. This gives the protein CSASGGLRREQYF.

This clonotype came up many times. This rearrangement joins TRBV12-3 or TRBV12-4 to TRBJ1-6; 7 bases agree with TRBD1. The CDR3 contains 14 residues. V lost 6 bases and J lost 7; bases outside the gene matches: 6. This CDR3 is CASSSDRVNSPLHF. In DNA form, the CDR3 reads TGTGCCAGCAGCTCCGACAGGGTGAATTCACCCCTCCACTTT.

This clonotype has just a few counts. The gene calls are TRBV12-3 or TRBV12-4 and TRBJ2-1, with 12 bases that match TRBD1. CDR3 size: 15 residues. With 3 bases clipped from V and 10 bases from J, the junction kept 7 bases outside the gene matches. The CDR3 sequence: CASSFTGQGAGEQFF. The CDR3 bases are TGTGCCAGCAGTTTTACGGGACAGGGGGCAGGAGAGCAGTTCTTC.

The V call is TRBV10-1, the J call TRBJ2-7; 7 positions agree with TRBD1. The CDR3 length is 9 residues. Per the germline V gene, CDR1 is WNHNN and CDR2 is SYGVQD (reference sequence). For the CDR3, the DNA is TGCGCCAGCGTAGACAGGGAAAGAGTC. This sequence encodes CASVDRERV.

This chain joins TRBV6-1 and TRBJ2-3, with D possibly matching TRBD2 (5 bases). Deletions cut 2 bases from V and 1 base from J, with 13 bases between. The CDR3 has 16 residues. Germline CDR1 and CDR2: MNHNS and SASEGT. CDR3 region: CASSELGSRGTDTQYF. CDR3 sequence (DNA): TGTGCCAGCAGTGAATTAGGGAGTCGGGGCACAGATACGCAGTATTTT.

Only a few counts were recorded for this clonotype. The rearrangement joins TRBV2 to TRBJ2-5; D remains unclear. The CDR3 is made up of 12 amino acids. V lost 8 bases and J lost 2, with 9 bases in between. Looked up from germline, CDR1 is SNHLY and CDR2 is FYNNEI. The CDR3 DNA is TGTGCCAGCCGACCTCCACAAGAGACCCAGTACTTC. It is translated as CASRPPQETQYF.

This clonotype was seen many times. The chain is built from TRBV12-3 or TRBV12-4 and TRBJ2-1; TRBD2 agrees at 13 bases. Losses at the gene ends were 6 bases for V and 11 bases for J; bases not matched to a gene: 4. The CDR3 consists of 13 residues. The CDR3 protein is CASSRGLAGKQFF. The CDR3 region has the DNA TGTGCCAGCAGCCGGGGACTAGCGGGAAAGCAGTTCTTC.

The rearrangement joins TRBV15 to TRBJ2-7; D is unresolved. Trimming stripped 1 base from V and 0 bases from J, with 10 bases between. Germline V gene lookup returns CDR1 LNHNV and CDR2 YYDKDF (reference sequence). The CDR3 covers 15 residues. The CDR3 DNA reads TGTGCCACCAGCAGAGGGTCCGAAAGCTCCTACGAGCAGTACTTC. This codes for CATSRGSESSYEQYF.

The sample holds a few counts of this clonotype. The chain couples TRBV12-3 or TRBV12-4 to TRBJ1-3; D possibly corresponds to TRBD1 (5 bases). The V gene lost 5 bases and the J gene lost 2 bases, with 10 bases spanning the gap. The CDR3 covers 14 residues. For the CDR3, the DNA is TGTGCCAGCAGTCCAGGGTCCCCTGGAAACACCATATATTTT. Translated, it gives CASSPGSPGNTIYF.

This clonotype was counted ten times or more. V usage is TRBV24-1 and J usage is TRBJ2-5, with TRBD2 identical over 12 bases. The V and J ends lost 3 bases and 4 bases, in that order; junction bases with no gene match: 11. CDR1 is KGHDR, CDR2 SFDVKD, per germline. The CDR3 covers 18 residues. The CDR3 DNA follows: TGTGCCACCAGTGATCGACTAGCGGGAGCTACGGCGATAGAGACCCAGTACTTC. Its translation: CATSDRLAGATAIETQYF.